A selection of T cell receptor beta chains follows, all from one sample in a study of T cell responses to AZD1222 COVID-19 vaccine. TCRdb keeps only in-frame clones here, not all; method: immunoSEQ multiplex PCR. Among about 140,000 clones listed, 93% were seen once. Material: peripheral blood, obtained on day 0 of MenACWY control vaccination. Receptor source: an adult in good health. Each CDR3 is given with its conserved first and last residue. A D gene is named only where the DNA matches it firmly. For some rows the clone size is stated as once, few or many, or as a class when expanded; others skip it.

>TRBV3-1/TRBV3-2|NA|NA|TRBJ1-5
TGTGCCAGCAGCCAAGCCGGAAATAGCAATCAGCCCCAGCATTTT
CASSQAGNSNQPQHF
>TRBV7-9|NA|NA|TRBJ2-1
TGTGCCAGCAGCTTAGTAGGGGCCGGAGGGGATGAGCAGTTCTTC
CASSLVGAGGDEQFF
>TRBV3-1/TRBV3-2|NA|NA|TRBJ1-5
TGTGCCAGCAGCCAAGGGGCGGGAAATCAGCCCCAGCATTTT
CASSQGAGNQPQHF
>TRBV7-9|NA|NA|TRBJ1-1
TGTGCCAGCAGCCCCGGGACCGCCTTGAACACTGAAGCTTTCTTT
CASSPGTALNTEAFF
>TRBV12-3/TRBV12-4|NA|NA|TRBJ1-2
TGTGCCAGCAGTCCCCTCCAGGGCGGGGGCTACACCTTC
CASSPLQGGGYTF
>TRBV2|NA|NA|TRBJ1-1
TGTGCCAGCAGATACACCGGGACCGAAGCTTTCTTT
CASRYTGTEAFF
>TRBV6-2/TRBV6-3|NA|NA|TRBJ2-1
TGTGCCAGCAGTCCCCGGTGGGATGAGCAGTTCTTC
CASSPRWDEQFF
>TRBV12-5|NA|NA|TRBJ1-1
TGTGCTAGTGGTTCCCGCCGTTTTTGGTCGAAGGCTTTCTTT
CASGSRRFWSKAFF
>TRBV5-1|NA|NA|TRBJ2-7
TGCGCCAGCAGCTTTTTAGAGGTATTCGACGAGCAGTACTTC
CASSFLEVFDEQYF
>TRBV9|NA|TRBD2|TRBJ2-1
TGTGCCAGCAGCGTAGAGGGACAGAGAGGACTAGCGGTTCACAATGAGCAGTTCTTC
CASSVEGQRGLAVHNEQFF
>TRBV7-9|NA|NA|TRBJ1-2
TGTGCCAGCAGCTTAGAGGGGGATCTCTATGGCTACACCTTC
CASSLEGDLYGYTF
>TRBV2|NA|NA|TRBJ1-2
TGTGCCAGCAGTGAAGTCGTGGGGACCCTCTATGGCTACACCTTC
CASSEVVGTLYGYTF
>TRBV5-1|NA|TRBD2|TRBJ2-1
TGCGCCAGCAGCTTGGTCAGGACTAGCGGAACCAATGAGCAGTTCTTC
CASSLVRTSGTNEQFF
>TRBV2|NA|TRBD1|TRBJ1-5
TGTGCCAGCAACCCGGACAGGGCTAATCAGCCCCAGCATTTT
CASNPDRANQPQHF
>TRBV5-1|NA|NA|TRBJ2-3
TGCGCCAGCTCCGGGGGGCAACGGTGGTATTTT
CASSGGQRWYF
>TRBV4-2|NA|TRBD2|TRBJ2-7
TGTGCCAGCAGCCAGCGGGGGGGCTCTCGCGAGCAGTACTTC
CASSQRGGSREQYF
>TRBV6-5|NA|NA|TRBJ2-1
TGTGCCAGCAGAGAGCCGGGTTCCCACAATGAGCAGTTCTTC
CASREPGSHNEQFF
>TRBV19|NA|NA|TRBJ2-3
TGTGCCAGTAATAAAAGGGACCACGGGGCAGATACGCAGTATTTT
CASNKRDHGADTQYF
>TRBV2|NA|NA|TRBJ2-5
TGTGCCAGCAGTGTTGATGTCTTTTGGGAGACCCAGTACTTC
CASSVDVFWETQYF
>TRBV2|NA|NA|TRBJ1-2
TGTGCCAGCAGTGAATCGAAGGTTCCAAAGGGGTATGGCTACACCTTC
CASSESKVPKGYGYTF
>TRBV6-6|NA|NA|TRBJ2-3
TGTGCCAGCAGGATACCGGGCTCCCCCGGGGGTACGCAGTATTTT
CASRIPGSPGGTQYF
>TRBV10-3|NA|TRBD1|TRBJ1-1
TGTGCCATCAGTAAAGCACAAATAGACAGGGGCACTGAAGCTTTCTTT
CAISKAQIDRGTEAFF
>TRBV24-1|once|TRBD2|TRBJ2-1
TGTGCCACCAGTGAGCCAGACTGGTTAGCGGGATCCAATGAGCAGTTCTTC
CATSEPDWLAGSNEQFF
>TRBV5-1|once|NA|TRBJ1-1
TGCGCCAGCGGCAGGGCAGAGGCCACTGAAGCTTTCTTT
CASGRAEATEAFF
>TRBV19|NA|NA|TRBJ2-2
TGTGCCAGTAATGCTCCAGGGAGGACGAACACCGGGGAGCTGTTTTTT
CASNAPGRTNTGELFF
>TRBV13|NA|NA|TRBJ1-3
TGTGCCAGCAGCCAAGCCGGGGGCACTGGAAACACCATATATTTT
CASSQAGGTGNTIYF
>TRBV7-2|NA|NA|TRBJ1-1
TGTGCCAGCAGCTTAGTAGCATCAGGGGAAGCTTTCTTT
CASSLVASGEAFF
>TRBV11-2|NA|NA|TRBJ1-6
TGTGCCAGCAGCTTAGAGCTTTCACCCCTCCACTTT
CASSLELSPLHF
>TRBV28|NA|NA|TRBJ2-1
TGTGCCAGCAGTCCGTCCGGGGCTAGATCTCATGAGCAGTTCTTC
CASSPSGARSHEQFF
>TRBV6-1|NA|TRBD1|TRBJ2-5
TGTGCCAGCAGTGAAGCGACAGGGGCGGAGACCCAGTACTTC
CASSEATGAETQYF
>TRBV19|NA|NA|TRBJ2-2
TGTGCCAGTAGTATTTCGGGAACCGGGGAGCTGTTTTTT
CASSISGTGELFF
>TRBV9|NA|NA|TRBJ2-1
TGTGCCAGCAGCGTCGGCCCAACCTACAATGAGCAGTTCTTC
CASSVGPTYNEQFF
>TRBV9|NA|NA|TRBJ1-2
TGTGCCAGCAGCACCCTCGGACAGCCCTTCTATGGCTACACCTTC
CASSTLGQPFYGYTF
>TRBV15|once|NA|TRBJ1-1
TGTGCCACCAGCAGAGATTATGAAAACACTGAAGCTTTCTTT
CATSRDYENTEAFF
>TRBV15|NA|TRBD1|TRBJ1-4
TGTGCCACCAGCACCACCAGACAGGGACCAACTAATGAAAAACTGTTTTTT
CATSTTRQGPTNEKLFF
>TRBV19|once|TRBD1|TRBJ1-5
TGTGCCAGTAGTATTCCACCGGGACAGGGGCATTTT
CASSIPPGQGHF
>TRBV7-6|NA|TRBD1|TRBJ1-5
TGTGCCAGCAGCTTAGCGGAGGCCAGGGGGAATCAGCCCCAGCATTTT
CASSLAEARGNQPQHF
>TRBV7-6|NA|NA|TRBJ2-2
TGTGCCAGCAGCTCAAGAGACCTGACGAACACCGGGGAGCTGTTTTTT
CASSSRDLTNTGELFF
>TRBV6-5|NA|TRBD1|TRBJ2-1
TGTGCCAGCAGAGGGACAGGGCGAGACGATGAGCAGTTCTTC
CASRGTGRDDEQFF
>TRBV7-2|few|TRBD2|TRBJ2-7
TGTGCCAGCAGCCTCGGGACTAGTCTTGACGAGCAGTACTTC
CASSLGTSLDEQYF
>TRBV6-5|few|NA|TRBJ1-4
TGTGCCAGCAGTTACTCGGGAGGCGGAAAACTGTTTTTT
CASSYSGGGKLFF
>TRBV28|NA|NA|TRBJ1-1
TGTGCCAGCACTAGGGGGGGGGCCACTGAAGCTTTCTTT
CASTRGGATEAFF
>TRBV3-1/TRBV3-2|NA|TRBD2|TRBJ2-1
TGTGCCAGCAGCCCCTTCACTAGCGGCTCCTACAATGAGCAGTTCTTC
CASSPFTSGSYNEQFF
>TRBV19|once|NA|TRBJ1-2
TGTGCCAGTAGTATAGATACAGGTTCTCCCGATGGCTACACCTTC
CASSIDTGSPDGYTF
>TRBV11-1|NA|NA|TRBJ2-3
TGTGCCAGCAGCTTAGCATATACGCATACGCAGTATTTT
CASSLAYTHTQYF
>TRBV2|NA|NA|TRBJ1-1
TGTGCCAGCAACCTTTACACGAACACTGAAGCTTTCTTT
CASNLYTNTEAFF
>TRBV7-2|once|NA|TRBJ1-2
TGTGCCAGCAGCTTAGGACCACTTCCGAGACAGGTCGGCGGTGGCTACACCTTC
CASSLGPLPRQVGGGYTF
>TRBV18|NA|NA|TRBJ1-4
TGTGCCAGCTCATCGGGGACTGGGGAAAAACTGTTTTTT
CASSSGTGEKLFF
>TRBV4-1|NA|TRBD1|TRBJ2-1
TGCGCCAGCAGCCAAGAAAGGTCGGGGACAGGGGTCGATGAGCAGTTCTTC
CASSQERSGTGVDEQFF
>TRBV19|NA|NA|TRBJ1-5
TGTGCCAGTAGTATAGATCGGGCGTGGGGTCAGCCCCAGCATTTT
CASSIDRAWGQPQHF
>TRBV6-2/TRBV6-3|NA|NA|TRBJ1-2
TGTGCCAGCAGTCAATATAACTATGGCTACACCTTC
CASSQYNYGYTF